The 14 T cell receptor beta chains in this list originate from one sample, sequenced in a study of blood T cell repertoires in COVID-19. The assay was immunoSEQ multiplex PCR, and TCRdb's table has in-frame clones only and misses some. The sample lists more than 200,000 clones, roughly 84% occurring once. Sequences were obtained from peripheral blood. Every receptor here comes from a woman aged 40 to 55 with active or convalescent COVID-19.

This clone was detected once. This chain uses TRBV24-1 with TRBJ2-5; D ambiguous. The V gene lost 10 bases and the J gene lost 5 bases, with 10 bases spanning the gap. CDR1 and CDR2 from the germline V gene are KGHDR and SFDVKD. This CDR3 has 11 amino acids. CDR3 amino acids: CATAVGETQYF. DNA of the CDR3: TGTGCCACGGCCGTCGGGGAGACCCAGTACTTC.

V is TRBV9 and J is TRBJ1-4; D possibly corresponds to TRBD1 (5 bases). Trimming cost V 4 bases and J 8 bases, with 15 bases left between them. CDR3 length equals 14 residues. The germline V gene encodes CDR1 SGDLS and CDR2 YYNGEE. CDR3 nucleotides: TGTGCCAGCAGCCCCTGGGGCGGGGGAGAAAAACTGTTTTTT. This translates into CASSPWGGGEKLFF.

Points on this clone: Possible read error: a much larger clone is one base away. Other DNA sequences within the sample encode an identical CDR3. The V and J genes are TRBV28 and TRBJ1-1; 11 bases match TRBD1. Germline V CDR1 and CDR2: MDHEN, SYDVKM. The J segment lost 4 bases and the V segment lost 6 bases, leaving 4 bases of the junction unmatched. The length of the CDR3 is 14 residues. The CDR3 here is CASSPGTGGTEAFF. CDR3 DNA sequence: TGTGCCAGCAGCCCCGGGACAGGGGGCACTGAAGCTTTCTTT.

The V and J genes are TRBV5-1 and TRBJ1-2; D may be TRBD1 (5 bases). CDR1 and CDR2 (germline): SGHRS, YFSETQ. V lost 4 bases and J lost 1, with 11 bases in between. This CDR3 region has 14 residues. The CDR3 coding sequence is TGCGCCAGCAGCGCCGACAGCTTTAACTATGGCTACACCTTC. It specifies CASSADSFNYGYTF.

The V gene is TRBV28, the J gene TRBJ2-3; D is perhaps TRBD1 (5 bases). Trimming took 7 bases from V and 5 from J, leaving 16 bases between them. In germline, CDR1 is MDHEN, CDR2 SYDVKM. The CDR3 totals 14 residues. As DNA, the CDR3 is TGTGCCAGCAAGGTCCAGGGCAGCCGAGATACGCAGTATTTT. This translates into CASKVQGSRDTQYF.

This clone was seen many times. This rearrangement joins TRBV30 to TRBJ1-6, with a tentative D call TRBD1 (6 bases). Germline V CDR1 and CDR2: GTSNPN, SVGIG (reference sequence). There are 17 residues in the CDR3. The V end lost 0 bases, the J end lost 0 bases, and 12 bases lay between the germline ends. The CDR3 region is CAWSVPPQGSYNSPLHF. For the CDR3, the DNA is TGTGCCTGGAGTGTACCCCCACAGGGCTCCTATAATTCACCCCTCCACTTT.

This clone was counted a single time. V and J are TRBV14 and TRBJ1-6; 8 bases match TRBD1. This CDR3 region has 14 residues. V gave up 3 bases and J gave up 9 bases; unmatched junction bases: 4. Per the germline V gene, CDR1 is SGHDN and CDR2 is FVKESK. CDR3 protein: CASSHRGRGSPLHF. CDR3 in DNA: TGTGCCAGCAGCCACAGGGGGCGAGGTTCACCCCTCCACTTT.

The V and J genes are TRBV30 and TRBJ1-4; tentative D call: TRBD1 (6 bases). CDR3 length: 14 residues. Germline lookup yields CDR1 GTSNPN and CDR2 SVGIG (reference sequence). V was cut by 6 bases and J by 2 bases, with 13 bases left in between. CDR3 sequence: CACQNRVTNEKLFF. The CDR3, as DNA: TGTGCCTGCCAGAACAGGGTCACTAATGAAAAACTGTTTTTT.

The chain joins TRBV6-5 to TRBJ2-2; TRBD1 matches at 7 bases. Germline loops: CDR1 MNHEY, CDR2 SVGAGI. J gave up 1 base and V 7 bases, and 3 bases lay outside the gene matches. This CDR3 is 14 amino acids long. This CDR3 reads CASMGQRNTGELFF. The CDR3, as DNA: TGTGCCAGCATGGGACAGAGGAACACCGGGGAGCTGTTTTTT.

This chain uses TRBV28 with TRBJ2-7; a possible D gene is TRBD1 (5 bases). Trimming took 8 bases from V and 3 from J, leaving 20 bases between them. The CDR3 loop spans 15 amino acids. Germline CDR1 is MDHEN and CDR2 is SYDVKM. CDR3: CASQRPGFGVYEQYF. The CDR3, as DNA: TGTGCCAGCCAACGGCCAGGGTTTGGGGTCTACGAGCAGTACTTC.

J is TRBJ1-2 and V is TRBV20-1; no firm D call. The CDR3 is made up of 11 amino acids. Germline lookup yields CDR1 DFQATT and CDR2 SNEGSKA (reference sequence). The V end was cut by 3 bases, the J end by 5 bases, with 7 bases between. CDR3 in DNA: TGCAGTGCTAGGAGCTTATATGGCTACACCTTC. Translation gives CSARSLYGYTF.

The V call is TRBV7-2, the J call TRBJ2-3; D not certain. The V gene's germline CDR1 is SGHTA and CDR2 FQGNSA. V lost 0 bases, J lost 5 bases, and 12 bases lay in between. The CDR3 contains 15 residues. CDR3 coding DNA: TGTGCCAGCAGCTTAGCGGTTCACTGGAGAGATACGCAGTATTTT. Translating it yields CASSLAVHWRDTQYF.

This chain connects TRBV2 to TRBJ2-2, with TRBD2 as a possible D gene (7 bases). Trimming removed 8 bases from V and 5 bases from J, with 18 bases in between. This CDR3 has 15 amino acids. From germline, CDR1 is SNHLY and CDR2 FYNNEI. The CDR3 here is CASFRGGLGTGELFF. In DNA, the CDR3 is TGTGCCAGCTTTAGGGGGGGGCTTGGAACCGGGGAGCTGTTTTTT. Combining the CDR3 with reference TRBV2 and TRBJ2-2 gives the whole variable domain EPEVTQTPSHQVTQMGQEVILRCVPISNHLYFYWYRQILGQKVEFLVSFYNNEISEKSEIFDDQFSVERPDGSNFTLKIRSTKLEDSAMYFCASFRGGLGTGELFFGEGSRLTVL.

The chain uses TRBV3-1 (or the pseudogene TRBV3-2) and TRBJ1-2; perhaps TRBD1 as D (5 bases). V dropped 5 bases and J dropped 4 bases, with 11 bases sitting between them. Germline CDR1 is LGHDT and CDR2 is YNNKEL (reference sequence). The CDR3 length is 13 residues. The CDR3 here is CASSDGHGYGYTF. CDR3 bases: TGTGCCAGCAGCGATGGACACGGCTATGGCTACACCTTC.